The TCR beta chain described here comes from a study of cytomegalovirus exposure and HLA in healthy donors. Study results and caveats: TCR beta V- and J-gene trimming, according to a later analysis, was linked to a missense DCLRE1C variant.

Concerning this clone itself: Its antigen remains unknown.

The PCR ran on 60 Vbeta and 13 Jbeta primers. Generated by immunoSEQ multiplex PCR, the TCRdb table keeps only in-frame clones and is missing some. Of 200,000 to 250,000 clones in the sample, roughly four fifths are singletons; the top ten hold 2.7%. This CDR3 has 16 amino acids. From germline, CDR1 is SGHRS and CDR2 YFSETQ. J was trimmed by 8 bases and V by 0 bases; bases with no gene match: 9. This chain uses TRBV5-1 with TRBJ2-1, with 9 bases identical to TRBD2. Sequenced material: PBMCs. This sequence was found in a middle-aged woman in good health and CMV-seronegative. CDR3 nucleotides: TGCGCCAGCAGCTTGGCAGCACTAGCGGGTAAGGATGAGCAGTTCTTC. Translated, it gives CASSLAALAGKDEQFF.